These 21 T cell receptor beta chains were sequenced from one sample in a study of radiotherapy plus CTLA-4 blockade in lung cancer (dated by TCRdb to about 2018). The protocol used for the library was the immunoSEQ multiplex PCR assay. As stored in TCRdb, this immuneACCESS dataset retains in-frame rearrangements with V and J assigned. A fraction of the clones does not appear; measured against another copy, unresolved V genes explain less than half of the discrepancy, and the remainder lacks a known reason. The sample table holds roughly 120,000 clones, of which roughly 86% were seen once. Together, the top ten hold approximately 3.5% of the sample. Sequenced material: peripheral blood, taken from a patient treated with radiotherapy plus ipilimumab. These receptors originate from a human donor with non-small cell lung cancer that progressed on radiotherapy plus ipilimumab. Some clones in this sample may be carry-over from other donors' samples.

The chain has TRBV7-2 and TRBJ2-1, with 7 positions matching TRBD1. Per germline, CDR1 SGHTA and CDR2 FQGNSA. CDR3 length equals 17 residues. The V gene end was trimmed by 2 bases and the J gene end by 7 bases; junction bases not matched to a gene: 14. This CDR3 reads CASSLSFDRVSLNEQFF. DNA of the CDR3: TGTGCCAGCAGCTTATCTTTCGACAGGGTATCCCTTAATGAGCAGTTCTTC.

This clone was recorded only once. The chain has TRBV5-6 and TRBJ1-5, with D uncertain. The CDR3 is 17 amino acids. Looked up from germline, CDR1 is SGHDT and CDR2 is YYEEEE. V lost 0 bases and J 0 bases, leaving 13 bases between the germline ends. The CDR3 bases are TGTGCCAGCAGCTTGGGATTGGCAGCATATAGCAATCAGCCCCAGCATTTT. Protein sequence: CASSLGLAAYSNQPQHF.

The V gene is TRBV5-1, the J gene TRBJ2-2, with 9 bases that match TRBD1. J was trimmed by 3 bases and V by 0 bases; bases with no gene match: 9. The CDR3 spans 18 residues. The germline V gene has CDR1 SGHRS and CDR2 YFSETQ. CDR3 region: CASSLGNRGTGHTGELFF. In nucleotides, the CDR3 is TGCGCCAGCAGCTTGGGAAATCGTGGGACAGGGCACACCGGGGAGCTGTTTTTT.

V usage is TRBV21-1 and J usage is TRBJ2-7; the DNA was not used to check the table's D call, TRBD1. TRBV21-1 is a known pseudogene. This CDR3 has 16 residues. CDR3 residues: CASSKIRRDRGNEQYF. As DNA, the CDR3 is TGTGCCAGCAGCAAAATAAGGAGGGACAGGGGGAACGAGCAGTACTTC.

A few counts support this clone. This chain links TRBV11-3 with TRBJ2-3; D tentatively fits TRBD1 or TRBD2 (7 bases each). This CDR3 contains 19 residues. V was cut by 4 bases and J by 1 base, with 24 bases left in between. The germline V gene has CDR1 SGHNT and CDR2 YENEEA. CDR3 residues: CASSSGRGRDSWGTDTQYF. DNA of the CDR3: TGTGCCAGCAGCTCGGGGAGGGGTCGGGACAGCTGGGGCACAGATACGCAGTATTTT.

This chain links TRBV6-5 with TRBJ1-6; D unresolved. The V and J ends lost 2 bases and 8 bases respectively, with 7 bases between them. CDR1 and CDR2 from the germline V gene are MNHEY and SVGAGI. The CDR3 extends over 13 amino acids. The CDR3 DNA follows: TGTGCCAGCAGTTACAACGGTTATTCACCCCTCCACTTT. It is translated as CASSYNGYSPLHF.

The chain uses TRBV5-1 and TRBJ2-5; tentatively, D is TRBD1 or TRBD2 (5 bases each). The J call is doubtful: the DNA matches TRBJ2-7 better. There are 14 residues in the CDR3. Per the germline V gene, CDR1 is SGHRS and CDR2 is YFSETQ. This CDR3 reads CASSLVGPLYEQYF. The CDR3 region has the DNA TGCGCCAGCAGCTTGGTGGGACCCCTTTACGAGCAGTACTTC.

There are a few counts of this clone. The chain recombines TRBV5-1 with TRBJ2-3; weak D call: TRBD2 (6 bases). Germline CDR1 reads SGHRS; CDR2 reads YFSETQ. The CDR3 is 16 amino acids. V lost 0 bases and J lost 4, with 15 bases in between. The CDR3 protein is CASSLAGLALPDTQYF. The CDR3 region has the DNA TGCGCCAGCAGCTTGGCCGGGCTAGCGCTCCCAGATACGCAGTATTTT.

The chain has TRBV18 and TRBJ2-1; tentatively, D is TRBD2 (5 bases). This CDR3 region has 12 residues. The V gene's germline CDR1 is KGHSH and CDR2 LQKENI. V lost 5 bases, J lost 14 bases, and 16 bases lay in between. For the CDR3, the DNA is TGTGCCAGCTCAACACGTCTCGGACTGGAGTTCTTC. Amino acids: CASSTRLGLEFF.

This chain uses TRBV4-3 with TRBJ1-2, with 8 positions matching TRBD1. Germline-derived CDR1 and CDR2 are LGHNA and YSLEER. Trimming cost V 2 bases and J 2 bases; bases outside gene matches: 4. The CDR3 has 15 residues. CDR3 region: CASSQRTGLNYGYTF. Here the CDR3 DNA reads TGCGCCAGCAGCCAACGGACAGGGCTAAACTATGGCTACACCTTC.

This clone appeared a few times. In nucleotides, the CDR3 is TGCGCCAGCAGCCAACGAGCCGGGGGTCACACAGATACGCAGTATTTT. Translation gives CASSQRAGGHTDTQYF. The genes are TRBV4-3 and TRBJ2-3, with a possible D match to TRBD2 (6 bases). Germline V CDR1 and CDR2: LGHNA, YSLEER. This CDR3 contains 16 residues. Trimming stripped 2 bases from V and 2 bases from J, with 14 bases between.

This clone showed up just once. This rearrangement joins TRBV25-1 to TRBJ2-2; either TRBD1 or TRBD2 may supply D (6 bases each). Trimming pared 7 bases from V and 4 bases from J, leaving 22 bases between. Germline CDR1 and CDR2: MGHDK and SYGVNS. This CDR3 is 17 amino acids long. The CDR3 DNA reads as TGTGCCAGCACCCCCGGGTGGGGGGCCGAGAGCACCGGGGAGCTGTTTTTT. As protein: CASTPGWGAESTGELFF.

This clone came up once. The chain employs TRBV12-5 and TRBJ2-2; D is possibly TRBD2 (5 bases). Trimming pared 0 bases from V and 4 bases from J, leaving 12 bases between. Germline V gene data show CDR1 as LGHNT and CDR2 as FRNRAP. CDR3 size: 16 residues. CDR3 sequence (DNA): TGTGCTAGTGGTTTGGTCGGTCCTGCGGGCACCGGGGAGCTGTTTTTT. This sequence encodes CASGLVGPAGTGELFF.

Points on this clone: This same CDR3 is encoded by further DNA sequences in the sample. This chain connects TRBV6-1 to TRBJ2-5; D ambiguous. Between the trimmed V and J ends, which lost 4 bases and 5 bases, there was a span of 8 bases. This CDR3 has 12 amino acids. Germline values: CDR1 MNHNS, CDR2 SASEGT. CDR3 DNA sequence: TGTGCCAGCAGTGTTTTCGGGGAGACCCAGTACTTC. Its protein product is CASSVFGETQYF.

This chain uses TRBV6-1 with TRBJ2-6; D is undetermined. Germline V gene data show CDR1 as MNHNS and CDR2 as SASEGT. The CDR3 loop spans 10 amino acids. V was shortened by 7 bases and J by 12 bases, with 7 bases between the two germline ends. The CDR3 DNA reads TGTGCCAGCATGATTGCCGTCCTGACTTTC. Protein: CASMIAVLTF.

The V and J genes are TRBV7-6 and TRBJ2-2, with 10 bases identical to TRBD2. With V trimmed by 2 bases and J by 0 bases, 6 bases remained unmatched. Per the germline V gene, CDR1 is SGHVS and CDR2 is FNYEAQ. The CDR3 sequence is 18 residues long. CDR3 region: CASSLLAGVAPNTGELFF. The CDR3, as DNA: TGTGCCAGCAGCTTACTAGCGGGGGTAGCCCCGAACACCGGGGAGCTGTTTTTT.

This clone has more than one count but fewer than ten. The chain couples TRBV9 to TRBJ2-2, with a tentative D call TRBD2 (7 bases). The CDR3 runs to 17 residues. Trimming left V 3 bases short and J 4 bases short, with 19 bases between. Germline V CDR1 and CDR2: SGDLS, YYNGEE. The DNA of the CDR3 is TGTGCCAGCAGCGCCCCTAGGGGGGGGGCACTCACCGGGGAGCTGTTTTTT. This codes for CASSAPRGGALTGELFF.

V gene TRBV25-1 combines with J gene TRBJ2-6; D remains ambiguous. The V gene's germline CDR1 is MGHDK and CDR2 SYGVNS. CDR3 size: 18 residues. V was shortened by 3 bases and J by 4 bases, with 19 bases between the two germline ends. As DNA, the CDR3 is TGTGCCAGCAGTGATTGGGTCACGGGTCGCACCGGGGCCAACGTCCTGACTTTC. Its translation is CASSDWVTGRTGANVLTF. Combining the CDR3 with reference TRBV25-1 and TRBJ2-6 gives the whole variable domain EADIYQTPRYLVIGTGKKITLECSQTMGHDKMYWYQQDPGMELHLIHYSYGVNSTEKGDLSSESTVSRIRTEHFPLTLESARPSHTSQYLCASSDWVTGRTGANVLTFGAGSRLTVL.

This chain connects TRBV4-3 to TRBJ1-3; unclear D gene. The CDR3 totals 16 residues. V was cut by 0 bases and J by 0 bases, with 9 bases left in between. The germline V gene has CDR1 LGHNA and CDR2 YSLEER. In nucleotides, the CDR3 is TGCGCCAGCAGCCAAGAGGCCAAGAGCTCTGGAAACACCATATATTTT. Translating gives CASSQEAKSSGNTIYF.

In this sample, this clone turned up once. This sequence joins TRBV25-1 and TRBJ1-1; weak D call: TRBD1 (6 bases). Germline V gene sequence: CDR1 MGHDK, CDR2 SYGVNS. V lost 8 bases and J lost 5, with 12 bases in between. The CDR3 has 12 amino acids. The CDR3 region has the DNA TGTGCCAGCGGAGGAGGGGGGACTGAAGCTTTCTTT. Translation gives CASGGGGTEAFF. Using reference TRBV25-1 and TRBJ1-1 for the parts outside the CDR3, the full variable domain is EADIYQTPRYLVIGTGKKITLECSQTMGHDKMYWYQQDPGMELHLIHYSYGVNSTEKGDLSSESTVSRIRTEHFPLTLESARPSHTSQYLCASGGGGTEAFFGQGTRLTVV.

This sequence joins TRBV7-2 and TRBJ2-5; unclear D gene. Germline V CDR1 and CDR2: SGHTA, FQGNSA. This CDR3 is 16 amino acids long. The V gene lost 1 base and the J gene lost 5 bases, with 17 bases spanning the gap. Written as DNA, the CDR3 is TGTGCCAGCAGCTTAGGATGGGCTGCTACGGTGGAGACCCAGTACTTC. It translates to CASSLGWAATVETQYF.